The 3 T cell receptor beta chains below all came from one sample that was sequenced in a study of radiotherapy plus CTLA-4 blockade in lung cancer. This table comes from immunoSEQ multiplex PCR, and its TCRdb copy is limited to in-frame clones, with some not included. The table lists 50,000 to 65,000 clones, 70% to 80% of them singletons. The sample in question was peripheral blood, obtained from a patient treated with radiotherapy plus ipilimumab. All receptors derive from a human donor with non-small cell lung cancer who had a complete response to radiotherapy plus ipilimumab.

The chain recombines TRBV7-9 with TRBJ1-4; D is perhaps TRBD1 (5 bases). The V and J ends lost 1 base and 2 bases respectively, with 11 bases between them. This CDR3 has 16 residues. Germline V CDR1 and CDR2: SEHNR, FQNEAQ (reference sequence). CDR3 in amino acids: CASSLGLGGTNEKLFF. DNA for the CDR3: TGTGCCAGCAGCTTAGGGCTCGGGGGGACTAATGAAAAACTGTTTTTT. Using reference TRBV7-9 and TRBJ1-4 for the parts outside the CDR3, the full variable domain is DTGVSQNPRHKITKRGQNVTFRCDPISEHNRLYWYRQTLGQGPEFLTYFQNEAQLEKSRLLSDRFSAERPKGSFSTLEIQRTEQGDSAMYLCASSLGLGGTNEKLFFGSGTQLSVL.

V is TRBV27 and J is TRBJ1-6; perhaps TRBD1 as D (5 bases). V was trimmed by 5 bases and J by 9 bases, leaving 20 bases between them. From germline, CDR1 is MNHEY and CDR2 SMNVEV (reference sequence). CDR3 size: 16 residues. The CDR3 loop reads CASSPRTRRGISPLHF. CDR3 nucleotide sequence: TGTGCCAGCAGTCCCAGGACTCGGCGGGGGATTTCACCCCTCCACTTT.

The chain uses TRBV5-6 and TRBJ2-2; 9 bases agree with TRBD1. Unmatched junction bases numbered 4, after V lost 2 bases and J lost 5 bases. CDR3 length: 15 residues. The germline V gene encodes CDR1 SGHDT and CDR2 YYEEEE. The CDR3 bases are TGTGCCAGCAGCTTACGACAGGGGGGGACCGGGGAGCTGTTTTTT. Translated, it gives CASSLRQGGTGELFF.